Below, 4 T cell receptor beta chains from the same sample are listed, as sequenced in a study of blood T cell repertoires in COVID-19. Clones were read by immunoSEQ multiplex PCR, and TCRdb kept only the in-frame ones, dropping some. The profile covers about 250,000 clones, with 65% to 85% appearing a single time and around 14% taken by the ten largest. What was sequenced was peripheral blood. The receptors shown here come from a person aged 65 to 79 with COVID-19, enrolled during active disease.

This chain joins TRBV3-1 (or the pseudogene TRBV3-2) and TRBJ2-7, with 12 bases fitting TRBD1. V lost 1 base, J lost 4 bases, and 5 bases stayed unmatched. This CDR3 is 16 amino acids long. Germline-derived CDR1 and CDR2 are LGHDT and YNNKEL (reference sequence). CDR3 DNA: TGTGCCAGCAGCCAAGTATGGGACAGGGGGCCTTACGAGCAGTACTTC. Amino acids: CASSQVWDRGPYEQYF.

The V gene is TRBV27, the J gene TRBJ2-1; 10 nucleotides align to TRBD2. CDR3 length: 15 residues. Germline loops: CDR1 MNHEY, CDR2 SMNVEV (reference sequence). Trimming at V came to 6 bases and at J to 3 bases, leaving 5 bases not matched to a gene. CDR3 DNA: TGTGCCAGCAGGTCTAGCGGGGGCATCTACAATGAGCAGTTCTTC. This sequence encodes CASRSSGGIYNEQFF.

This sequence joins TRBV7-2 and TRBJ1-2; 9 bases are shared with TRBD1. J gave up 7 bases and V 1 base, and 7 bases lay outside the gene matches. CDR3 length: 15 amino acids. Germline V lookup: CDR1 SGHTA, CDR2 FQGNSA. The CDR3 here is CASSLVGTGLSGYTF. The CDR3 DNA reads as TGTGCCAGCAGCTTAGTTGGGACAGGGTTAAGTGGCTACACCTTC.

This clone turned up a few times. The chain is built from TRBV6-5 and TRBJ1-6; D not certain. Germline V gene data show CDR1 as MNHEY and CDR2 as SVGAGI. V was clipped by 7 bases and J by 7 bases, with 5 bases between them. CDR3 length equals 11 residues. The CDR3 sequence: CASNENSPLHF. The CDR3 nucleotides read TGTGCCAGCAACGAGAATTCACCCCTCCACTTT.